The sequence of this TCR beta chain was determined in a study of blood T cells in healthy people across ages. This clonotype was detected only once. This CDR3 spans 14 amino acids. The germline V and J ends were trimmed by 0 bases and 6 bases, with 12 bases remaining between them. Germline V gene lookup returns CDR1 DFQATT and CDR2 SNEGSKA (reference sequence). Healthy Russian Caucasian donors spanned ages about 6 to 100 years. Extractions gave at least 5 micrograms of total RNA per sample. With a J-beta primer mix and a sample-barcoded 5' primer, a second PCR ran 7 to 11 cycles. MiXCR was run by TCRdb on the 5' RACE reads, yielding one entry per CDR3 protein. The sample lists 980,000 or so distinct CDR3 sequences; around 49% were seen once.

This receptor was identified in a man aged 30-40 years in good health. V usage is TRBV20-1 and J usage is TRBJ1-5; D perhaps matches TRBD1 (5 bases). Material: blood. Here the CDR3 reads CSARDSGPGQPQHF. CDR3 DNA: TGCAGTGCTAGAGATTCGGGGCCGGGTCAGCCCCAGCATTTT.